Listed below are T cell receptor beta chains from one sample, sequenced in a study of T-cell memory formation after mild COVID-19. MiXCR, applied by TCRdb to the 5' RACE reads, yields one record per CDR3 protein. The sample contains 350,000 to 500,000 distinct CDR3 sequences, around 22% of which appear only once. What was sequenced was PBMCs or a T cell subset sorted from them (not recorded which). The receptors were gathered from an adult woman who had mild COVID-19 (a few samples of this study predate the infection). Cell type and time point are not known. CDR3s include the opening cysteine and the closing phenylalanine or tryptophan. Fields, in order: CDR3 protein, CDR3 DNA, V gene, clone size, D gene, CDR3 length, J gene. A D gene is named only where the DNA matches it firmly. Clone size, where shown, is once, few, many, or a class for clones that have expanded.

cdr3_aa: CASSQEGQGFTEQYF
cdr3_nt: TGCGCCAGCAGCCAAGAGGGACAGGGGTTTACAGAGCAGTACTTC
v_call: TRBV4-1
clone_size: -
d_call: TRBD1
cdr3_length: 15
j_call: TRBJ2-7

cdr3_aa: CATKSYSTDTQYF
cdr3_nt: TGTGCCACCAAGTCATACAGCACAGATACGCAGTATTTT
v_call: TRBV15
clone_size: -
d_call: -
cdr3_length: 13
j_call: TRBJ2-3

cdr3_aa: CSVSPGSGPAELFF
cdr3_nt: TGCAGCGTTTCCCCCGGGTCTGGGCCTGCTGAACTGTTTTTT
v_call: TRBV29-1
clone_size: -
d_call: -
cdr3_length: 14
j_call: TRBJ1-4

cdr3_aa: CASSLGGTGAYNEQFF
cdr3_nt: TGTGCCAGCAGCTTAGGGGGGACAGGGGCCTACAATGAGCAGTTCTTC
v_call: TRBV7-2
clone_size: many
d_call: TRBD1
cdr3_length: 16
j_call: TRBJ2-1

cdr3_aa: CASSLQAERYYEQYF
cdr3_nt: TGCGCCAGCAGCCTTCAAGCGGAGCGCTACTACGAGCAGTACTTC
v_call: TRBV5-1
clone_size: many
d_call: -
cdr3_length: 15
j_call: TRBJ2-7

cdr3_aa: CASVSREDAYEQYF
cdr3_nt: TGTGCCAGCGTTAGCCGGGAGGACGCTTACGAGCAGTACTTC
v_call: TRBV7-9
clone_size: -
d_call: TRBD2
cdr3_length: 14
j_call: TRBJ2-7

cdr3_aa: CASSSNRGGSEKLFF
cdr3_nt: TGTGCCAGCAGTTCCAACAGGGGAGGGAGTGAAAAACTGTTTTTT
v_call: TRBV6-1
clone_size: -
d_call: TRBD1
cdr3_length: 15
j_call: TRBJ1-4

cdr3_aa: CSARRTGGAKNSPLHF
cdr3_nt: TGCAGTGCTCGACGGACAGGGGGCGCGAAAAATTCACCCCTCCACTTT
v_call: TRBV20-1
clone_size: -
d_call: TRBD1
cdr3_length: 16
j_call: TRBJ1-6

cdr3_aa: CASSAPYQETQYF
cdr3_nt: TGCGCCAGCTCGGCGCCGTACCAAGAGACCCAGTACTTC
v_call: TRBV5-1
clone_size: many
d_call: -
cdr3_length: 13
j_call: TRBJ2-5

cdr3_aa: CASSLGWDRAYEQYF
cdr3_nt: TGCGCCAGCAGCTTGGGCTGGGACAGGGCCTACGAGCAGTACTTC
v_call: TRBV5-1
clone_size: -
d_call: TRBD1
cdr3_length: 15
j_call: TRBJ2-7

cdr3_aa: CASSAGQGPSYEQYF
cdr3_nt: TGTGCCAGCAGTGCCGGACAGGGACCCTCCTACGAGCAGTACTTC
v_call: TRBV12-3/TRBV12-4
clone_size: -
d_call: TRBD1
cdr3_length: 15
j_call: TRBJ2-7

cdr3_aa: CASRSRRTTATDTQYF
cdr3_nt: TGTGCCAGCAGGTCTCGTCGGACTACCGCTACAGATACGCAGTATTTT
v_call: TRBV7-9
clone_size: -
d_call: -
cdr3_length: 16
j_call: TRBJ2-3

cdr3_aa: CASSLAGGGRTNAQYF
cdr3_nt: TGTGCCAGCAGCTTGGCCGGGGGGGGCCGCACTAATGCGCAGTATTTT
v_call: TRBV5-4
clone_size: few
d_call: TRBD2
cdr3_length: 16
j_call: TRBJ2-3

cdr3_aa: CASSQVGSQDTQYF
cdr3_nt: TGTGCCAGCAGCCAAGTAGGATCGCAAGATACGCAGTATTTT
v_call: TRBV12-3/TRBV12-4
clone_size: few
d_call: -
cdr3_length: 14
j_call: TRBJ2-3

cdr3_aa: CASSPALANTEAFF
cdr3_nt: TGTGCCAGCAGTCCCGCGCTGGCGAACACTGAAGCTTTCTTT
v_call: TRBV3-1
clone_size: -
d_call: -
cdr3_length: 14
j_call: TRBJ1-1

cdr3_aa: CATSSDRAYNSPLHF
cdr3_nt: TGTGCCACCAGCAGCGACAGGGCCTATAATTCACCCCTCCACTTT
v_call: TRBV15
clone_size: -
d_call: TRBD1
cdr3_length: 15
j_call: TRBJ1-6

cdr3_aa: CASSTGPLYNEQFF
cdr3_nt: TGTGCCAGTAGTACGGGACCACTTTACAATGAGCAGTTCTTC
v_call: TRBV19
clone_size: -
d_call: -
cdr3_length: 14
j_call: TRBJ2-1

cdr3_aa: CASSPRSTGGDGYTF
cdr3_nt: TGTGCCAGCAGCCCGCGCTCGACAGGGGGTGACGGCTACACCTTC
v_call: TRBV3-1
clone_size: few
d_call: TRBD1
cdr3_length: 15
j_call: TRBJ1-2

cdr3_aa: CASSLPRDSSFF
cdr3_nt: TGTGCCAGCAGCTTACCGCGGGACAGTAGCTTCTTT
v_call: TRBV7-9
clone_size: -
d_call: TRBD1
cdr3_length: 12
j_call: TRBJ1-1

cdr3_aa: CASSFRDYPYANTGELFF
cdr3_nt: TGTGCCAGCAGCTTCCGGGACTATCCCTACGCGAACACCGGGGAGCTGTTTTTT
v_call: TRBV7-2
clone_size: -
d_call: TRBD2
cdr3_length: 18
j_call: TRBJ2-2

cdr3_aa: CASRGLAGGYTF
cdr3_nt: TGTGCCAGCAGGGGACTAGCGGGTGGCTACACCTTC
v_call: TRBV12-3/TRBV12-4
clone_size: few
d_call: -
cdr3_length: 12
j_call: TRBJ1-2

cdr3_aa: CASSVNDLQVREQYF
cdr3_nt: TGTGCCAGCAGTGTCAACGACCTACAGGTTAGAGAGCAGTACTTC
v_call: TRBV27
clone_size: few
d_call: -
cdr3_length: 15
j_call: TRBJ2-7

cdr3_aa: CATGTGDTGELFF
cdr3_nt: TGTGCCACCGGGACAGGGGACACCGGGGAGCTGTTTTTT
v_call: TRBV6-1
clone_size: -
d_call: TRBD1
cdr3_length: 13
j_call: TRBJ2-2

cdr3_aa: CASSTAGGPPYF
cdr3_nt: TGTGCCAGTAGTACAGCGGGAGGGCCCCCGTACTTC
v_call: TRBV19
clone_size: -
d_call: TRBD2
cdr3_length: 12
j_call: TRBJ2-7

cdr3_aa: CASSFVTGDYGYTF
cdr3_nt: TGTGCCAGCAGTTTTGTGACAGGGGACTATGGCTACACCTTC
v_call: TRBV6-5
clone_size: few
d_call: TRBD1
cdr3_length: 14
j_call: TRBJ1-2

cdr3_aa: CAISPTSQETQYF
cdr3_nt: TGTGCCATCAGTCCGACTAGCCAAGAGACCCAGTACTTC
v_call: TRBV10-3
clone_size: -
d_call: -
cdr3_length: 13
j_call: TRBJ2-5

cdr3_aa: CASSSGGINEQFF
cdr3_nt: TGTGCCAGCAGTTCTGGGGGGATCAATGAGCAGTTCTTC
v_call: TRBV12-3/TRBV12-4
clone_size: few
d_call: -
cdr3_length: 13
j_call: TRBJ2-1

cdr3_aa: CASSLRLITDTQYF
cdr3_nt: TGTGCCAGCAGTTTAAGGCTTATTACAGATACGCAGTATTTT
v_call: TRBV7-2
clone_size: -
d_call: -
cdr3_length: 14
j_call: TRBJ2-3

cdr3_aa: CSVEETGGQFF
cdr3_nt: TGCAGCGTTGAAGAGACGGGCGGGCAGTTCTTC
v_call: TRBV29-1
clone_size: -
d_call: -
cdr3_length: 11
j_call: TRBJ2-1

cdr3_aa: CASSLAPQGLGYNEQFF
cdr3_nt: TGTGCCAGCAGCTTGGCGCCCCAGGGCCTGGGGTACAATGAGCAGTTCTTC
v_call: TRBV5-5
clone_size: -
d_call: -
cdr3_length: 17
j_call: TRBJ2-1

cdr3_aa: CASSSYSIDTQYF
cdr3_nt: TGTGCCAGCAGTAGCTACTCCATCGATACGCAGTATTTT
v_call: TRBV28
clone_size: -
d_call: -
cdr3_length: 13
j_call: TRBJ2-3

cdr3_aa: CSARDIAGGETDTQYF
cdr3_nt: TGCAGTGCTAGAGATATAGCGGGGGGGGAAACAGATACGCAGTATTTT
v_call: TRBV20-1
clone_size: many
d_call: TRBD2
cdr3_length: 16
j_call: TRBJ2-3

cdr3_aa: CASSPTGPSPYEQYF
cdr3_nt: TGTGCCAGCAGCCCTACAGGGCCCTCTCCCTACGAGCAGTACTTC
v_call: TRBV7-2
clone_size: few
d_call: -
cdr3_length: 15
j_call: TRBJ2-7

cdr3_aa: CASSLEEGTSYTDTQYF
cdr3_nt: TGTGCCAGCAGCTTAGAGGAGGGGACTAGCTACACAGATACGCAGTATTTT
v_call: TRBV11-2
clone_size: -
d_call: TRBD2
cdr3_length: 17
j_call: TRBJ2-3

cdr3_aa: CASSDSLRLQLNIQYF
cdr3_nt: TGTGCCAGCAGTGATTCCCTGAGACTCCAATTGAACATTCAGTACTTC
v_call: TRBV6-1
clone_size: -
d_call: -
cdr3_length: 16
j_call: TRBJ2-4

cdr3_aa: CASSTQGPGNEQFF
cdr3_nt: TGTGCCAGCAGTACGCAAGGCCCGGGGAATGAGCAGTTCTTC
v_call: TRBV12-3/TRBV12-4
clone_size: once
d_call: -
cdr3_length: 14
j_call: TRBJ2-1

cdr3_aa: CASSLVGGAGGYTF
cdr3_nt: TGTGCCAGCAGCTTAGTTGGGGGGGCTGGGGGCTACACCTTC
v_call: TRBV7-2
clone_size: few
d_call: -
cdr3_length: 14
j_call: TRBJ1-2

cdr3_aa: CASSTNIRTADGQPQHF
cdr3_nt: TGTGCCAGCAGCACGAACATCCGGACAGCTGACGGTCAGCCCCAGCATTTT
v_call: TRBV7-8
clone_size: -
d_call: -
cdr3_length: 17
j_call: TRBJ1-5

cdr3_aa: CASSQGLGTSSYEQYF
cdr3_nt: TGCGCCAGCAGCCAAGGTCTTGGGACTAGCTCCTACGAGCAGTACTTC
v_call: TRBV4-1
clone_size: -
d_call: TRBD2
cdr3_length: 16
j_call: TRBJ2-7

cdr3_aa: CSVEDAGGLNTEAFF
cdr3_nt: TGCAGCGTTGAAGATGCAGGGGGGCTGAACACTGAAGCTTTCTTT
v_call: TRBV29-1
clone_size: -
d_call: TRBD1
cdr3_length: 15
j_call: TRBJ1-1

cdr3_aa: CASSPNRASYNEQFF
cdr3_nt: TGTGCCAGCAGCCCCAATCGCGCCTCCTACAATGAGCAGTTCTTC
v_call: TRBV11-3
clone_size: -
d_call: -
cdr3_length: 15
j_call: TRBJ2-1

cdr3_aa: CASSQAQGQSPYEQYF
cdr3_nt: TGTGCCAGCAGCCAGGCTCAGGGACAGAGCCCCTACGAGCAGTACTTC
v_call: TRBV3-1
clone_size: -
d_call: TRBD1
cdr3_length: 16
j_call: TRBJ2-7